The 26 T cell receptor beta chains reported below all come from one sample, sequenced in a study of CXCR3-negative and CXCR3-positive naive CD8 T cells. Study-wide results and limits: Higher TRB CDR3 hydrophobicity marked CXCR3-positive naive cells relative to CXCR3-negative naive cells.

These receptors' targets are unknown. With UMI labels, 5' RACE was used to prepare the TRB cDNA libraries. Each CDR3 protein gets one entry in TCRdb, which reprocessed the 5' RACE reads and gives no DNA. In total, the table holds 130,000 to 150,000 distinct CDR3 sequences. Sequenced: naive CXCR3+ CD8+ T cells from blood. Noted subset: CD45RO-CCR7+CD27+CD95- naive CD8+ T cells expressing CXCR3 (TNR3+). The receptors shown here come from a human donor in good health. Some clones in this sample may be carry-over from other donors' samples.

The V call is TRBV29-1, the J call TRBJ2-5; TCRdb's assignment of TRBD1 cannot be checked, as there is no DNA. CDR3 length: 14 amino acids. Germline V gene data show CDR1 as SQVTM and CDR2 as ANQGSEA. CDR3: CSVYGQGEQETQYF.

J is TRBJ2-7 and V is TRBV14. This CDR3 region has 16 residues. CDR1 is SGHDN, CDR2 FVKESK, per germline. The CDR3 here is CASSQEAFSLSYEQYF.

The chain recombines TRBV29-1 with TRBJ2-1; TCRdb outputs TRBD2, but without DNA this stays unchecked. The CDR3 consists of 13 residues. Germline assignment: CDR1 SQVTM and CDR2 ANQGSEA. The CDR3 spells CSVLAGGVNEQFF.

The chain couples TRBV7-6 to TRBJ2-1. The CDR3 is 14 residues long. Germline-derived CDR1 and CDR2 are SGHVS and FNYEAQ. Here the CDR3 reads CATSEEGPHNEQFF.

V is TRBV7-9 and J is TRBJ1-2; TCRdb calls TRBD1, which cannot be checked without DNA. Germline lookup yields CDR1 SEHNR and CDR2 FQNEAQ (reference sequence). The CDR3 extends over 13 amino acids. CDR3: CASSPIDSYGYTF.

The chain joins TRBV29-1 to TRBJ2-7; the TCRdb D gene call, TRBD1, has no DNA to confirm it. The CDR3 is 13 residues long. Germline CDR1 and CDR2: SQVTM and ANQGSEA. The CDR3 reads CSVVGDRVLEQYF.

V usage is TRBV23-1 and J usage is TRBJ1-2; checking the TCRdb D call of TRBD1 is not possible without DNA. TRBV23-1 is an ORF; its function is uncertain. This CDR3 is 18 amino acids long. The chain's CDR3 is CASSPPAPTVVQNYGYTF.

J is TRBJ2-2 and V is TRBV7-9; the D call of TRBD1 rests on TCRdb alone, since no DNA is present to check it. The CDR3 runs 15 residues. Germline V gives CDR1 SEHNR, CDR2 FQNEAQ (reference sequence). CDR3 amino acids: CASSPPGTNTGELFF.

The J gene is TRBJ2-1, the V gene TRBV29-1; there is no DNA to check the TCRdb D call of TRBD1. Germline values: CDR1 SQVTM, CDR2 ANQGSEA. The CDR3 has 13 residues. The CDR3 loop reads CSVEVRQYNEQFF.

The chain joins TRBV28 to TRBJ2-7; TCRdb's D call of TRBD1 is untestable without DNA. This CDR3 spans 13 amino acids. Germline-derived CDR1 and CDR2 are MDHEN and SYDVKM. The CDR3 reads CASSLTGTAEQYF.

The rearrangement uses TRBV7-7 and TRBJ2-7; TCRdb indicates TRBD1, and absent DNA this call remains unverified. The CDR3 has 15 amino acids. Germline V gene lookup returns CDR1 SSHAT and CDR2 FNYEAQ (reference sequence). The CDR3 loop reads CASSLAIDRHYEQYF.

J is TRBJ2-1 and V is TRBV4-3; TCRdb outputs TRBD2, but without DNA this stays unchecked. The CDR3 runs to 16 residues. Germline CDR1 LGHNA, CDR2 YSLEER. This CDR3 reads CASSQDWLAGEGEQFF.

The rearrangement links TRBV29-1 to TRBJ2-3; there is no DNA to check the TCRdb D call of TRBD1. The CDR3 extends over 13 amino acids. Germline assignment: CDR1 SQVTM and CDR2 ANQGSEA. The CDR3 here is CSVEARGSIAQYF.

The chain uses TRBV19 and TRBJ1-2. Germline V gene lookup returns CDR1 LNHDA and CDR2 SQIVND (reference sequence). This CDR3 has 12 residues. The CDR3 loop reads CASTKGQHGYTF.

This chain uses TRBV20-1 with TRBJ1-4. Germline V lookup: CDR1 DFQATT, CDR2 SNEGSKA (reference sequence). The CDR3 loop spans 13 amino acids. CDR3 amino acids: CSALAVTHEKLFF.

V gene TRBV29-1 combines with J gene TRBJ2-1; TCRdb names TRBD2, which stays unverified in the absence of DNA. Germline V gene sequence: CDR1 SQVTM, CDR2 ANQGSEA. The CDR3 is 16 amino acids. The CDR3 sequence is CSVAGTSGRDEHEQFF.

This chain connects TRBV29-1 to TRBJ2-1; TCRdb returns TRBD2, unconfirmable since there is no DNA. CDR3 length equals 13 residues. In germline, CDR1 is SQVTM, CDR2 ANQGSEA. The CDR3 sequence is CSVPPTGYNEQFF.

This chain connects TRBV27 to TRBJ2-7; TCRdb indicates TRBD2, and absent DNA this call remains unverified. This CDR3 contains 17 residues. The germline gives CDR1 MNHEY, CDR2 SMNVEV (reference sequence). The CDR3 sequence is CASSLQMPGLAAYEQCF.

This chain joins TRBV3-1 and TRBJ2-5. The CDR3 sequence is 12 residues long. Germline V CDR1 and CDR2: LGHDT, YNNKEL (reference sequence). CDR3 protein: CASSQDEETQYF.

This chain joins TRBV2 and TRBJ1-5. The CDR3 length is 15 residues. Germline-derived CDR1 and CDR2 are SNHLY and FYNNEI. The CDR3 loop is CASSESRTGGQPQHF.

This chain uses TRBV3-1 with TRBJ2-3; the TCRdb D gene call, TRBD2, has no DNA to confirm it. Germline values: CDR1 LGHDT, CDR2 YNNKEL (reference sequence). This CDR3 contains 16 residues. The CDR3 loop reads CASSQEGLAPSDTQYF.

The chain couples TRBV10-3 to TRBJ2-1; the D call of TRBD2 rests on TCRdb alone, since no DNA is present to check it. The germline V gene has CDR1 ENHRY and CDR2 SYGVKD. The CDR3 length is 17 residues. The CDR3 loop is CAISDLWDLGGHNEQFF.

The chain uses TRBV29-1 and TRBJ2-2; TCRdb reports TRBD2, a call that lacks DNA to check it against. The CDR3 extends over 14 amino acids. Per the germline V gene, CDR1 is SQVTM and CDR2 is ANQGSEA. The CDR3: CSAGLSTNTGELFF.

This chain connects TRBV29-1 to TRBJ2-7; the D call of TRBD2 rests on TCRdb alone, since no DNA is present to check it. Germline lookup yields CDR1 SQVTM and CDR2 ANQGSEA. The CDR3 runs 12 residues. The CDR3 here is CSVVAGSYEQYF.

The chain is built from TRBV29-1 and TRBJ2-7; as DNA is missing, the TRBD1 call by TCRdb cannot be tested. Germline loops: CDR1 SQVTM, CDR2 ANQGSEA. This CDR3 spans 16 amino acids. CDR3 in amino acids: CSVDGTEDKNSYEQYF.

J is TRBJ2-1 and V is TRBV10-3; TCRdb returns TRBD2, unconfirmable since there is no DNA. The CDR3 extends over 18 amino acids. The germline gives CDR1 ENHRY, CDR2 SYGVKD. The CDR3 protein is CAIGAQLLAGSTYNEQFF.